The 20 T cell receptor beta chains presented below share a single source sample, sequenced in a study of T-cell memory formation after mild COVID-19. TCRdb re-analysed the 5' RACE reads in MiXCR, keeping a single row per CDR3 protein. The table includes about 440,000 distinct CDR3 sequences, 15% to 25% detected once. Sequencing was done on a sample of PBMCs or a T cell subset sorted from them (not recorded which). These receptors were obtained from an adult woman who had mild COVID-19 (a few samples of this study predate the infection). Cell type and time point are not known.

V and J are TRBV5-1 and TRBJ2-7; D perhaps matches TRBD2 (6 bases). Germline V gene sequence: CDR1 SGHRS, CDR2 YFSETQ. The length of the CDR3 is 19 residues. Between the trimmed V and J ends, which lost 0 bases and 0 bases, there was a span of 22 bases. The CDR3 spells CASSLAVAGRSPSSYEQYF. The CDR3 DNA reads TGCGCCAGCAGCTTGGCCGTGGCGGGGAGGTCCCCAAGCTCCTACGAGCAGTACTTC.

This clonotype was picked up a small number of times. The V gene is TRBV7-2, the J gene TRBJ2-7; 7 bases are a match to TRBD2. J was trimmed by 3 bases and V by 3 bases; bases with no gene match: 5. Germline-derived CDR1 and CDR2 are SGHTA and FQGNSA. CDR3 length equals 14 residues. DNA for the CDR3: TGTGCCAGCAGCTTTGGGGAGGGAGGCTACGAGCAGTACTTC. Residues: CASSFGEGGYEQYF. Full variable domain (missing parts from reference TRBV7-2 and TRBJ2-7): GAGVSQSPSNKVTEKGKDVELRCDPISGHTALYWYRQSLGQGLEFLIYFQGNSAPDKSGLPSDRFSAERTGGSVSTLTIQRTQQEDSAVYLCASSFGEGGYEQYFGPGTRLTVT.

J is TRBJ2-5 and V is TRBV20-1, with D possibly being TRBD1 (6 bases). V lost 3 bases and J 3 bases, leaving 14 bases between the germline ends. Germline loops: CDR1 DFQATT, CDR2 SNEGSKA (reference sequence). The CDR3 length is 14 residues. CDR3 nucleotide sequence: TGCAGTGCTAGTATTCCGGGACACAAAGAGACCCAGTACTTC. Its translation: CSASIPGHKETQYF.

This clonotype was seen only a few times. The chain links TRBV5-1 to TRBJ1-1; D not certain. V was cut by 0 bases and J by 0 bases, with 6 bases left in between. In germline, CDR1 is SGHRS, CDR2 YFSETQ. CDR3 length: 14 residues. In DNA, the CDR3 is TGCGCCAGCAGCTTGGCCAACGTGAACACTGAAGCTTTCTTT. Translating gives CASSLANVNTEAFF.

This clonotype has more than one count but fewer than ten. The chain joins TRBV5-1 to TRBJ2-5; no definite D call. The CDR3 length is 14 residues. The germline CDR1 and CDR2 sequences are SGHRS and YFSETQ. V was clipped by 4 bases and J by 5 bases, with 15 bases between them. CDR3 loop: CASSVLQTGETQYF. In DNA, the CDR3 is TGCGCCAGCAGCGTACTCCAAACCGGGGAGACCCAGTACTTC.

The chain is built from TRBV6-5 and TRBJ1-1; D ambiguous. The germline CDR1 and CDR2 sequences are MNHEY and SVGAGI. V lost 0 bases, J lost 2 bases, and 10 bases lay in between. The CDR3 has 15 amino acids. The chain's CDR3 is CASSYSRVGNTEAFF. As DNA, the CDR3 is TGTGCCAGCAGTTACTCGAGAGTCGGCAACACTGAAGCTTTCTTT.

V gene TRBV5-1 combines with J gene TRBJ1-2; D unclear. The germline gives CDR1 SGHRS, CDR2 YFSETQ. This CDR3 comprises 12 residues. The V end lost 4 bases, the J end lost 3 bases, and 7 bases lay between the germline ends. CDR3: CASSQEDYGYTF. CDR3 sequence (DNA): TGCGCCAGCAGCCAGGAGGACTATGGCTACACCTTC.

The chain links TRBV14 to TRBJ1-1, with a possible D match to TRBD1 (5 bases). Looked up from germline, CDR1 is SGHDN and CDR2 is FVKESK. V lost 1 base, J lost 1 base, and 10 bases lay in between. This CDR3 region has 15 residues. CDR3 sequence (DNA): TGTGCCAGCAGCCAAGTTCAGGGTAGGAACACTGAAGCTTTCTTT. Protein: CASSQVQGRNTEAFF.

The chain has TRBV20-1 and TRBJ2-3; TRBD2 might be the D (5 bases). CDR3 length: 14 residues. Trimming shortened V by 2 bases and J by 8 bases, and 17 bases separated the two germline ends. Germline V gives CDR1 DFQATT, CDR2 SNEGSKA (reference sequence). DNA for the CDR3: TGCAGTGCTAGACGCGGGCTTGCCACGGGTACGCAGTATTTT. It yields the protein CSARRGLATGTQYF.

The chain recombines TRBV5-1 with TRBJ2-1; 11 bases map to TRBD1. The CDR3 covers 14 residues. Per the germline V gene, CDR1 is SGHRS and CDR2 is YFSETQ. The V and J ends lost 3 bases and 8 bases, in that order; junction bases with no gene match: 4. The CDR3 is CASSSGTGGDEQFF. The CDR3 DNA follows: TGCGCCAGCAGCTCCGGGACAGGGGGTGATGAGCAGTTCTTC.

This clonotype appeared a few times. The J gene is TRBJ2-7, the V gene TRBV11-2; 8 bases are a match to TRBD1. CDR3 length equals 16 residues. In germline, CDR1 is SGHAT, CDR2 FQNNGV. V was clipped by 1 base and J by 4 bases; unmatched bases: 9. Here the CDR3 reads CASSLGHQGARYEQYF. The CDR3 region has the DNA TGTGCCAGCAGCTTAGGACACCAGGGGGCACGGTACGAGCAGTACTTC.

There are a few counts of this clonotype. The V gene is TRBV29-1, the J gene TRBJ2-7, with 9 nucleotides matching TRBD1. This CDR3 spans 14 amino acids. Germline CDR1 is SQVTM and CDR2 is ANQGSEA. The J segment lost 3 bases and the V segment lost 5 bases, leaving 8 bases of the junction unmatched. CDR3 sequence: CSVMDRGTFYEQYF. As DNA, the CDR3 is TGCAGCGTTATGGACAGGGGCACCTTCTACGAGCAGTACTTC.

Only a few counts were recorded for this clonotype. V gene TRBV30 combines with J gene TRBJ2-1; TRBD2 is a possible D gene (6 bases). Germline values: CDR1 GTSNPN, CDR2 SVGIG (reference sequence). V dropped 4 bases and J dropped 3 bases, with 16 bases sitting between them. The CDR3 length is 15 residues. For the CDR3, the DNA is TGTGCCTGGACTGGTGGGGGGTTCGGCTACAATGAGCAGTTCTTC. Amino acid sequence: CAWTGGGFGYNEQFF.

V is TRBV7-2 and J is TRBJ2-7, with D possibly being TRBD1 (5 bases). This CDR3 region has 14 residues. The V end lost 4 bases, the J end lost 3 bases, and 13 bases lay between the germline ends. Germline V gene lookup returns CDR1 SGHTA and CDR2 FQGNSA. The DNA of the CDR3 is TGTGCCAGCAGCTCGTCAGGGTTTGTCTACGAGCAGTACTTC. Its translation is CASSSSGFVYEQYF.

This clonotype was seen at least ten times. The chain carries TRBV29-1 and TRBJ2-7; D might be TRBD1 (6 bases). There are 12 residues in the CDR3. V was pared by 4 bases and J by 4 bases, with 11 bases between. The germline V gene encodes CDR1 SQVTM and CDR2 ANQGSEA. The CDR3 DNA sequence: TGCAGCGTTGCGGGCCAGGGGTACGAGCAGTACTTC. Amino acid sequence: CSVAGQGYEQYF.

This clonotype came up a few times. V gene TRBV7-2 combines with J gene TRBJ2-7, with 8 bases identical to TRBD1. CDR1 is SGHTA, CDR2 FQGNSA, per germline. This CDR3 spans 16 amino acids. J gave up 3 bases and V 4 bases, and 11 bases lay outside the gene matches. CDR3 nucleotides: TGTGCCAGCAGCTCGGGTTTGACAGGGGCGCACTACGAGCAGTACTTC. Protein product: CASSSGLTGAHYEQYF.

The chain couples TRBV20-1 to TRBJ2-5; D ambiguous. The CDR3 is made up of 13 amino acids. V was trimmed by 3 bases and J by 4 bases, leaving 12 bases between them. CDR1 and CDR2 from the germline V gene are DFQATT and SNEGSKA (reference sequence). CDR3 in amino acids: CSASVAGVETQYF. The CDR3 bases are TGCAGTGCTAGCGTCGCAGGTGTAGAGACCCAGTACTTC.

This clonotype was recorded at least ten times. The V gene is TRBV5-1, the J gene TRBJ1-1; maybe TRBD1 (5 bases). CDR3 length: 14 amino acids. V was cut by 0 bases and J by 3 bases, with 9 bases left in between. CDR1 is SGHRS, CDR2 YFSETQ, per germline. This CDR3 reads CASSLDRSDTEAFF. CDR3 in DNA: TGCGCCAGCAGCTTGGACAGGTCGGACACTGAAGCTTTCTTT.

V usage is TRBV12-3 or TRBV12-4 and J usage is TRBJ2-3; 8 bases are shared with TRBD2. The CDR3 is 15 amino acids. Trimming at V came to 9 bases and at J to 6 bases, leaving 14 bases not matched to a gene. Written as DNA, the CDR3 is TGTGCCAGTTCCCCCGGGCGGGGGGCCGGGGATACGCAGTATTTT. This encodes CASSPGRGAGDTQYF.

This rearrangement joins TRBV2 to TRBJ1-6; D may be TRBD1 (6 bases). CDR3 length: 15 residues. Trimming stripped 6 bases from V and 0 bases from J, with 9 bases between. From germline, CDR1 is SNHLY and CDR2 FYNNEI. CDR3 nucleotides: TGTGCCAGCAGGACAGGCAGCTCCTATAATTCACCCCTCCACTTT. Translating gives CASRTGSSYNSPLHF.